This entry concerns a single TCR beta chain. The antigen is unknown. This entry belongs to a study of T cell repertoires in cytomegalovirus infection. In TCRdb, the reads were re-called with MiXCR into one record per CDR3 protein. The repertoire holds 200,000 to 250,000 distinct CDR3 sequences, with about 39% as singletons. Looked up from germline, CDR1 is MNHEY and CDR2 is SMNVEV (reference sequence). This CDR3 is 17 amino acids long. V lost 4 bases, J lost 6 bases, and 24 bases lay in between. The sample consisted of CD8+ T cells from cultured PBMCs, taken from culture after CMV antigen stimulation. This sequence originates from a human donor in good health (CMV status not recorded). Some clones in this sample may be carry-over from other donors' samples. This chain links TRBV27 with TRBJ1-2; D possibly corresponds to TRBD1 (6 bases). CDR3 residues: CASSSPSLGGARNGYTF. CDR3 coding DNA: TGTGCCAGCAGTTCACCCTCCCTCGGGGGGGCGCGAAATGGCTACACCTTC.